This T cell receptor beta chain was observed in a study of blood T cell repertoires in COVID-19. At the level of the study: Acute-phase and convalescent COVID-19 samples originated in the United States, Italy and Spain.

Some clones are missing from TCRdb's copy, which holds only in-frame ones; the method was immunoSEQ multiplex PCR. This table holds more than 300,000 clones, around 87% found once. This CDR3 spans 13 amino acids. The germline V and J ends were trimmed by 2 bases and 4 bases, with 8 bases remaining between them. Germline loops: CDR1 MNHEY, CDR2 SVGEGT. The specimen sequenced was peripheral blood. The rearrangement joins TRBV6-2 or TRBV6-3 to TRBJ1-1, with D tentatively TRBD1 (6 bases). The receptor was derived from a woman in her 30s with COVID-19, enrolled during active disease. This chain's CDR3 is CASSYEQGTEAFF. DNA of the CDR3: TGTGCCAGCAGTTACGAACAGGGCACTGAAGCTTTCTTT.